One T cell receptor beta chain is described in this entry. The antigen is unknown. As for treatment: oral pan-JAK inhibitor, 5-10 mg twice daily. The V and J ends lost 2 bases and 2 bases respectively, with 15 bases between them. CDR3 length equals 16 residues. Germline CDR1 and CDR2: SGHNT and YYREEE (reference sequence). The data were obtained in a study of CD8+ T cells in alopecia areata. Looking at the study overall: Tofacitinib ran for 6 to 18 months before 6 months off drug. Study outcomes and limitations: Both scalp clonality and the expanded CD8+ clones among the top 100 showed a significant decrease with tofacitinib. With one nonresponder, baseline CD8+ expansion's link to response remains uncertain. Researchers reported that TCR sharing among patients proved less clear than in mice, possibly HLA-linked.

In each case, RNA was isolated and then reverse transcribed into cDNA as the sequencing template. Assay: immunoSEQ multiplex PCR; the TCRdb copy retains only in-frame clones and omits some. The sample holds over 150,000 clones, roughly three fifths seen once. This chain links TRBV5-4 with TRBJ2-3; D perhaps matches TRBD1 (5 bases). The starting material was CD4+ T cells sorted from blood, obtained at week 4, from a patient treated with tofacitinib. The sequence was obtained from a human donor with alopecia areata. Written as DNA, the CDR3 is TGTGCCAGCAGCTTACAGAGACAGAGTAACACAGATACGCAGTATTTT. This gives the protein CASSLQRQSNTDTQYF.